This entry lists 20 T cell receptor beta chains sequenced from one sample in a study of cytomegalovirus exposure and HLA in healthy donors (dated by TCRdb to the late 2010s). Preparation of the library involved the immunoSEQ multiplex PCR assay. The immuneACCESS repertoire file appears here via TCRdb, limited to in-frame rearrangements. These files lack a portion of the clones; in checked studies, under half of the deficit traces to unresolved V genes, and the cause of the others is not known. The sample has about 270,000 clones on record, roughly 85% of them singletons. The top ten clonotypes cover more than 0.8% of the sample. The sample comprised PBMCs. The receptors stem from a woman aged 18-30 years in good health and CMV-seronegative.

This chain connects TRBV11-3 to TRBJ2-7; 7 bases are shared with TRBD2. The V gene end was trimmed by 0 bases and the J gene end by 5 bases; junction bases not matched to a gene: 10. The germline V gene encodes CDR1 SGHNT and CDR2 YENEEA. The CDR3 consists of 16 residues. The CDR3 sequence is CASSLDPWGGLDEQYF. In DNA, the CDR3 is TGTGCCAGCAGCTTAGATCCGTGGGGAGGGCTTGACGAGCAGTACTTC.

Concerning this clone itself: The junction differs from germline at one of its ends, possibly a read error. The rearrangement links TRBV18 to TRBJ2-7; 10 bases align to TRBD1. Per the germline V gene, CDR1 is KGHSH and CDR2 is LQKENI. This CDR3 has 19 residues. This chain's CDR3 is CASAQRGPQGQGISNEQYF. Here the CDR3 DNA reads TGTGCCAGCGCGCAACGGGGCCCACAGGGACAGGGGATCTCCAACGAGCAGTACTTC.

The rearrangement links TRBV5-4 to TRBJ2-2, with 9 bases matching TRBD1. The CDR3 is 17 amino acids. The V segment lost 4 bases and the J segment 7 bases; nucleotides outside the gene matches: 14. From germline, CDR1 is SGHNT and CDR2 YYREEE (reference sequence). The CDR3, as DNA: TGTGCCAGCAGCCAGAGAGGGACAGGGCTTAGGCACGGGGAGCTGTTTTTT. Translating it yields CASSQRGTGLRHGELFF.

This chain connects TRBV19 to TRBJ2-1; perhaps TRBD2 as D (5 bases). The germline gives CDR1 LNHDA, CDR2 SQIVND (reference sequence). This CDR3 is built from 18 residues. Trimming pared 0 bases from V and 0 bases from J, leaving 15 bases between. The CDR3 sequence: CASSIDRWAGSSYNEQFF. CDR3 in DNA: TGTGCCAGTAGTATAGACCGCTGGGCGGGTAGCTCCTACAATGAGCAGTTCTTC.

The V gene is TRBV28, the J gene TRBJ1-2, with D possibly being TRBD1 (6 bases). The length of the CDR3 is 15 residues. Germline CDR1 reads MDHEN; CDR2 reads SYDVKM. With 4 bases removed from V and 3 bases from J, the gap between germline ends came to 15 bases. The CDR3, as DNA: TGTGCCAGCAGTTCTCCCCTGACAGGAGACTATGGCTACACCTTC. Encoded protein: CASSSPLTGDYGYTF.

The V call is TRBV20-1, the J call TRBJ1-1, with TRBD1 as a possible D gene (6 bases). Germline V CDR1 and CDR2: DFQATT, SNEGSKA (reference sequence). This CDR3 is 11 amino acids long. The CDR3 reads CRGGGNTEAFF. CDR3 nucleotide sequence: TGCAGGGGAGGGGGGAACACTGAAGCTTTCTTT.

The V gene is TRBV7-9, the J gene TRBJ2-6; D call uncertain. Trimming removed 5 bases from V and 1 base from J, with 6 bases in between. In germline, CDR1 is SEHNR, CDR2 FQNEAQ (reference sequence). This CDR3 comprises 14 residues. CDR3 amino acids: CASSPTSGANVLTF. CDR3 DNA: TGTGCCAGCAGCCCAACATCTGGGGCCAACGTCCTGACTTTC.

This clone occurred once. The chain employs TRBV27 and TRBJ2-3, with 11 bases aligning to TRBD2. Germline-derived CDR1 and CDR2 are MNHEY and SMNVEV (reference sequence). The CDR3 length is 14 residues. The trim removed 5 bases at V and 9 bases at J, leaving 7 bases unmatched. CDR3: CASSGSGGARTQYF. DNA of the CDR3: TGTGCCAGCAGTGGTAGCGGGGGGGCACGGACGCAGTATTTT.

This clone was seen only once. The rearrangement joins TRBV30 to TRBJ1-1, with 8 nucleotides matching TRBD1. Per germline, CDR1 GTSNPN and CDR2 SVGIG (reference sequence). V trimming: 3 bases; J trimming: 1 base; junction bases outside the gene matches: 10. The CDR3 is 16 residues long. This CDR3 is CAWRDYRGFWNTEAFF. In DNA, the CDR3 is TGTGCCTGGAGGGATTACAGGGGGTTTTGGAACACTGAAGCTTTCTTT.

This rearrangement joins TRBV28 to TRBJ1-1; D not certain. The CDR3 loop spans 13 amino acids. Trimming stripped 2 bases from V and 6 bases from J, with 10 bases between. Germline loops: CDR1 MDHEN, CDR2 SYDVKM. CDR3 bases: TGTGCCAGCAGTTTAGAAGTAACAGCTGAAGCTTTCTTT. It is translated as CASSLEVTAEAFF.

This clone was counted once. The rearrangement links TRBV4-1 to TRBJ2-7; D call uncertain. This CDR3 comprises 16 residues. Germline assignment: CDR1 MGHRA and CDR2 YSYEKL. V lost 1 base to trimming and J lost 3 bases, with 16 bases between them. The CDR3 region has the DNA TGCGCCAGCAGCCAAGCAGGAATTACGTTACTCTACGAGCAGTACTTC. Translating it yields CASSQAGITLLYEQYF.

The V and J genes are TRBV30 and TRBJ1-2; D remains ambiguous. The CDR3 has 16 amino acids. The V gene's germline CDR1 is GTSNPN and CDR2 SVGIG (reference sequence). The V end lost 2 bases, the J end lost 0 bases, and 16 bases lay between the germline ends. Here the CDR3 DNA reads TGTGCCTGGAGTCCTAAAGGACTACCTCCTAACTATGGCTACACCTTC. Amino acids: CAWSPKGLPPNYGYTF.

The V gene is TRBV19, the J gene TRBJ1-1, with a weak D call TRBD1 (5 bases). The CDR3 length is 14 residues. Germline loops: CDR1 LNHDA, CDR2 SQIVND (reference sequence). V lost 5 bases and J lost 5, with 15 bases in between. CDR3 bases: TGTGCCAGTAGTCTCCGGCAGGGTGGGACTGAAGCTTTCTTT. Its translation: CASSLRQGGTEAFF.

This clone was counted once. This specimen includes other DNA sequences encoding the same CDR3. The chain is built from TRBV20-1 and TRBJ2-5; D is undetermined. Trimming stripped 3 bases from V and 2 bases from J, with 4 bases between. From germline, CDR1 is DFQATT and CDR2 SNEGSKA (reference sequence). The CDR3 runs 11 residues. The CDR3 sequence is CSASGQETQYF. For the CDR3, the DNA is TGCAGTGCTAGCGGGCAAGAGACCCAGTACTTC.

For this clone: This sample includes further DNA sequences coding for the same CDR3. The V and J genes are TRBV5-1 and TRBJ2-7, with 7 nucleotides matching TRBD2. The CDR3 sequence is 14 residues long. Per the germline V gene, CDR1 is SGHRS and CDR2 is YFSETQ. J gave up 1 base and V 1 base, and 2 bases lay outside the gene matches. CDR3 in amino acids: CASSLSGGSYEQYF. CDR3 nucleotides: TGCGCCAGCAGCTTGTCGGGAGGATCCTACGAGCAGTACTTC.

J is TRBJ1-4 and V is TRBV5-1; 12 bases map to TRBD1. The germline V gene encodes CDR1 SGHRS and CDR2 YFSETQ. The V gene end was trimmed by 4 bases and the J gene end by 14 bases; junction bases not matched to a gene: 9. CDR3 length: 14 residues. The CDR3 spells CASSPGTGGADLFF. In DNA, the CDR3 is TGCGCCAGCAGCCCCGGGACAGGGGGCGCAGATCTGTTTTTT.

The chain's CDR3 is CASSFPASGEDNEQFF. CDR3 bases: TGTGCCAGCAGCTTCCCCGCTAGCGGGGAGGACAATGAGCAGTTCTTC. The chain recombines TRBV7-8 with TRBJ2-1; 9 nucleotides line up with TRBD2. CDR1 SGHVS and CDR2 FQNEAQ come from the germline V gene. Losses at the gene ends were 3 bases for V and 5 bases for J; bases not matched to a gene: 8. There are 16 residues in the CDR3.

The CDR3 loop reads CASSARQGRYTEAFF. Here the CDR3 DNA reads TGTGCCAGCAGCGCAAGACAGGGCAGGTACACTGAAGCTTTCTTT. The rearrangement joins TRBV13 to TRBJ1-1, with 7 nucleotides matching TRBD1. The germline V gene has CDR1 PRHDT and CDR2 FYEKMQ (reference sequence). The CDR3 runs 15 residues. The V and J ends lost 5 bases and 3 bases, in that order; junction bases with no gene match: 9.

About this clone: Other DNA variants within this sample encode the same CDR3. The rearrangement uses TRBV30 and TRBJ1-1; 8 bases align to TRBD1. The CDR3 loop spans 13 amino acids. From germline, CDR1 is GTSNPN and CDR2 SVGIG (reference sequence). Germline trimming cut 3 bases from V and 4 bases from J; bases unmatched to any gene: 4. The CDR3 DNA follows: TGTGCCTGGAGCGGAACAGGGGGCACTGAAGCTTTCTTT. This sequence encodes CAWSGTGGTEAFF.

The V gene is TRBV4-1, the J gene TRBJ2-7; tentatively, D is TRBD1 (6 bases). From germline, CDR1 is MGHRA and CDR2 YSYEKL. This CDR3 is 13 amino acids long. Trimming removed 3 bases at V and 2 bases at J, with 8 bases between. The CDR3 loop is CASSHRGTYEQYF. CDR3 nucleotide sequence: TGCGCCAGCAGCCACAGGGGTACCTACGAGCAGTACTTC.